The 17 T cell receptor beta chains given below trace back to one sample, sequenced in a study of PD-1 blockade in classical Hodgkin lymphoma. Assay: immunoSEQ multiplex PCR; the TCRdb copy retains only in-frame clones and omits some. The sample holds roughly 5,600 clones; about 79% are singletons and the top ten take 10%. All trial patients relapsed after autologous stem cell transplantation. Isolated CD8+ T cells were derived from thawed PBMCs through magnetic negative selection. Specimen: CD8+ T cells from blood, collected at baseline. The receptors come from a human donor with classical Hodgkin lymphoma.

V usage is TRBV7-6 and J usage is TRBJ2-5, with D possibly TRBD1 on 6 matching bases. V was trimmed by 3 bases and J by 4 bases, leaving 15 bases between them. From germline, CDR1 is SGHVS and CDR2 FNYEAQ. The CDR3 sequence is 15 residues long. CDR3 DNA sequence: TGTGCCAGCAGCTTCGATACAGGGCTGACAGAGACCCAGTACTTC. The encoded protein is CASSFDTGLTETQYF.

The rearrangement uses TRBV4-2 and TRBJ2-1; D call uncertain. The V end lost 4 bases, the J end lost 6 bases, and 4 bases lay between the germline ends. CDR3 size: 11 residues. Germline CDR1 and CDR2: LGHNA and YNFKEQ. The chain's CDR3 is CASSRSNEQFF. As DNA, the CDR3 is TGTGCCAGCAGCCGGAGCAATGAGCAGTTCTTC.

The rearrangement uses TRBV19 and TRBJ1-1, with unresolved D. This CDR3 has 14 amino acids. V lost 5 bases and J 0 bases, leaving 10 bases between the germline ends. Looked up from germline, CDR1 is LNHDA and CDR2 is SQIVND (reference sequence). The DNA of the CDR3 is TGTGCCAGTAGTTTCTCCGGGATGAACACTGAAGCTTTCTTT. Translated, it gives CASSFSGMNTEAFF. The variable domain in full, with the rest retrieved from reference TRBV19 and TRBJ1-1, is DGGITQSPKYLFRKEGQNVTLSCEQNLNHDAMYWYRQDPGQGLRLIYYSQIVNDFQKGDIAEGYSVSREKKESFPLTVTSAQKNPTAFYLCASSFSGMNTEAFFGQGTRLTVV.

This clone was observed once. This sequence joins TRBV29-1 and TRBJ2-5, with D perhaps assigned TRBD1 or TRBD2 (5 bases each). The length of the CDR3 is 13 residues. Germline V gives CDR1 SQVTM, CDR2 ANQGSEA. V was cut by 3 bases and J by 1 base, with 9 bases left in between. CDR3 in amino acids: CSVDPGPQETQYF. CDR3 bases: TGCAGCGTTGACCCGGGACCCCAAGAGACCCAGTACTTC.

The chain carries TRBV12-5 and TRBJ2-3; TRBD1 might be the D (6 bases). Germline CDR1 reads LGHNT; CDR2 reads FRNRAP. The CDR3 consists of 14 residues. Trimming removed 2 bases at V and 7 bases at J, with 13 bases between. CDR3 loop: CASGLISGQYTQYF. CDR3 bases: TGTGCTAGTGGTTTGATATCGGGACAATATACGCAGTATTTT. The variable domain in full, with the rest retrieved from reference TRBV12-5 and TRBJ2-3, is DARVTQTPRHKVTEMGQEVTMRCQPILGHNTVFWYRQTMMQGLELLAYFRNRAPLDDSGMPKDRFSAEMPDATLATLKIQPSEPRDSAVYFCASGLISGQYTQYFGPGTRLTVL.

This clone was found once. The CDR3 sequence is CASSSRGPDTQYF. CDR3 nucleotide sequence: TGTGCCAGCAGTAGCCGGGGGCCAGATACGCAGTATTTT. This chain connects TRBV2 to TRBJ2-3; D tentatively fits TRBD1 or TRBD2 (6 bases each). V lost 5 bases and J 4 bases, leaving 10 bases between the germline ends. The CDR3 spans 13 residues. Germline loops: CDR1 SNHLY, CDR2 FYNNEI.

J is TRBJ1-2 and V is TRBV29-1; D might be TRBD1 (5 bases). The V gene's germline CDR1 is SQVTM and CDR2 ANQGSEA. V lost 1 base to trimming and J lost 4 bases, with 10 bases between them. The CDR3 has 13 residues. CDR3 sequence: CSVEGGSFYGYTF. The CDR3, as DNA: TGCAGCGTTGAAGGGGGGTCATTCTATGGCTACACCTTC.

The J gene is TRBJ2-3, the V gene TRBV28, with TRBD2 matching over 10 bases. Germline lookup yields CDR1 MDHEN and CDR2 SYDVKM. This CDR3 contains 15 residues. Unmatched junction bases numbered 10, after V lost 8 bases and J lost 5 bases. Here the CDR3 reads CASLKLAGIVDTQYF. Here the CDR3 DNA reads TGTGCCAGCTTAAAACTAGCGGGGATTGTAGATACGCAGTATTTT.

V gene TRBV6-5 combines with J gene TRBJ1-2; D perhaps matches TRBD1 (6 bases). With 2 bases removed from V and 2 bases from J, the gap between germline ends came to 6 bases. Germline CDR1 and CDR2: MNHEY and SVGAGI. The CDR3 consists of 13 residues. This CDR3 reads CASSYGGNYGYTF. The CDR3 DNA follows: TGTGCCAGCAGTTACGGGGGCAACTATGGCTACACCTTC.

This chain links TRBV29-1 with TRBJ1-2; TRBD1 might be the D (5 bases). From germline, CDR1 is SQVTM and CDR2 ANQGSEA. The germline V and J ends were trimmed by 3 bases and 8 bases, with 10 bases remaining between them. This CDR3 has 11 residues. For the CDR3, the DNA is TGCAGCGTTGAGACAGATCCCGGCTACACCTTC. It encodes CSVETDPGYTF. Based on the CDR3 plus reference TRBV29-1 and TRBJ1-2, the full variable domain is SAVISQKPSRDICQRGTSLTIQCQVDSQVTMMFWYRQQPGQSLTLIATANQGSEATYESGFVIDKFPISRPNLTFSTLTVSNMSPEDSSIYLCSVETDPGYTFGSGTRLTVV.

The rearrangement joins TRBV19 to TRBJ2-6; possible D gene TRBD1, 6 bases. Trimming pared 5 bases from V and 2 bases from J, leaving 10 bases between. CDR1 and CDR2 from the germline V gene are LNHDA and SQIVND (reference sequence). This CDR3 contains 15 residues. Here the CDR3 reads CASSPTGPGANVLTF. Here the CDR3 DNA reads TGTGCCAGTAGTCCTACAGGGCCTGGGGCCAACGTCCTGACTTTC.

This chain uses TRBV27 with TRBJ2-3; D possibly matches TRBD1 or TRBD2 (5 bases each). Germline V gene lookup returns CDR1 MNHEY and CDR2 SMNVEV (reference sequence). Trimming left V 5 bases short and J 3 bases short, with 12 bases between. The CDR3 contains 14 residues. The CDR3 coding sequence is TGTGCCAGCAGTACCGGGGCGAGGACAGATACGCAGTATTTT. Encoded protein: CASSTGARTDTQYF.

The chain is built from TRBV4-3 and TRBJ2-1, with D perhaps matching TRBD2 (6 bases). The length of the CDR3 is 15 residues. The germline V gene encodes CDR1 LGHNA and CDR2 YSLEER. With 0 bases removed from V and 4 bases from J, the gap between germline ends came to 10 bases. CDR3 DNA: TGCGCCAGCAGCCAAGAAACCGGACTATACAATGAGCAGTTCTTC. Protein product: CASSQETGLYNEQFF.

The chain carries TRBV7-9 and TRBJ2-5; perhaps TRBD1 as D (6 bases). Germline CDR1 reads SEHNR; CDR2 reads FQNEAQ (reference sequence). The CDR3 is 14 residues long. The ends were cut back, 5 bases at V and 1 base at J, with 11 bases in the middle. The CDR3 DNA sequence: TGTGCCAGCAGCACAGGACAGTTCCAAGAGACCCAGTACTTC. Translating gives CASSTGQFQETQYF.

By frequency in the sample, this clone is large (0.1 to 1%). V gene TRBV6-5 combines with J gene TRBJ1-1; TRBD1 might be the D (6 bases). Trimming cost V 6 bases and J 1 base, with 9 bases left between them. In germline, CDR1 is MNHEY, CDR2 SVGAGI. This CDR3 has 13 amino acids. The CDR3 DNA reads as TGTGCCAGCAGCCCGACAGGGAACACTGAAGCTTTCTTT. Residues: CASSPTGNTEAFF.

The chain carries TRBV6-4 and TRBJ2-3; 12 bases fit TRBD2. With 8 bases clipped from V and 7 bases from J, the junction kept 25 bases outside the gene matches. The CDR3 is 20 residues long. The germline CDR1 and CDR2 sequences are MRHNA and SNTAGT. The CDR3 DNA reads TGTGCCAGCTCCGAAGCAGGACTAGCGGGGAATTCCTCAAGAGCTTATACGCAGTATTTT. It yields the protein CASSEAGLAGNSSRAYTQYF.

The chain links TRBV5-1 to TRBJ2-5; no firm D call. Deletions cut 7 bases from V and 7 bases from J, with 11 bases between. The CDR3 loop spans 11 amino acids. CDR1 is SGHRS, CDR2 YFSETQ, per germline. As DNA, the CDR3 is TGCGCCAGCTACGGATCAGGGACCCAGTACTTC. This gives the protein CASYGSGTQYF.